The 5 T cell receptor beta chains below all came from one sample that was sequenced in a study of graft-versus-host responses after intestinal transplantation. TCRdb keeps only in-frame clones here, not all; method: immunoSEQ multiplex PCR. The sample carries approximately 89,000 clones, roughly nine tenths recorded once. These receptors are not linked to any known antigen. The sequencing here drew on unstimulated CD4+ T cells sorted from spleen or lymph node cells, taken before intestinal transplant. Source of these receptors: a human donor who received an intestinal transplant.

V usage is TRBV28 and J usage is TRBJ2-5, with 11 positions matching TRBD2. CDR1 and CDR2 from the germline V gene are MDHEN and SYDVKM. The CDR3 spans 17 residues. Trimming at V came to 6 bases and at J to 7 bases, leaving 16 bases not matched to a gene. The CDR3 is CASRPNTSGSKGVTQYF. The DNA of the CDR3 is TGTGCCAGCAGACCCAATACTAGCGGGAGTAAGGGAGTGACCCAGTACTTC.

V and J are TRBV6-5 and TRBJ1-1, with a weak D call TRBD1 (5 bases). The CDR3 extends over 13 amino acids. The V and J ends lost 2 bases and 6 bases respectively, with 10 bases between them. CDR1 and CDR2 from the germline V gene are MNHEY and SVGAGI. CDR3 protein: CASSYTGGAEAFF. Written as DNA, the CDR3 is TGTGCCAGCAGTTACACAGGTGGGGCTGAAGCTTTCTTT.

V and J are TRBV6-5 and TRBJ2-1, with D perhaps matching TRBD1 (6 bases). V lost 2 bases and J 8 bases, leaving 16 bases between the germline ends. This CDR3 has 15 residues. Per the germline V gene, CDR1 is MNHEY and CDR2 is SVGAGI. CDR3 bases: TGTGCCAGCAGTTACGTTCAGGGACATTCCTATGAGCAGTTCTTC. Translating it yields CASSYVQGHSYEQFF.

V usage is TRBV27 and J usage is TRBJ1-5, with 7 bases fitting TRBD1. CDR1 and CDR2 (germline): MNHEY, SMNVEV (reference sequence). This CDR3 contains 14 residues. After removal of 6 bases from V and 5 bases from J, the junction contained 7 bases not matched to a gene. CDR3 in DNA: TGTGCCAGCAGGAGCTACAGGGGTGATCAGCCCCAGCATTTT. This translates into CASRSYRGDQPQHF.

The V and J genes are TRBV6-5 and TRBJ1-2; maybe TRBD1 (5 bases). From germline, CDR1 is MNHEY and CDR2 SVGAGI. This CDR3 has 12 residues. V gave up 4 bases and J gave up 5 bases, with 8 bases separating them. The CDR3 loop is CASSSRDYGYTF. CDR3 DNA sequence: TGTGCCAGCAGTTCCAGGGATTATGGCTACACCTTC.